A single sample is the source of the 16 T cell receptor beta chains below, sequenced in a study of PD-1 blockade in classical Hodgkin lymphoma. Every patient experienced relapse after autologous stem cell transplantation, and brentuximab vedotin exposure varied. Assay used: immunoSEQ multiplex PCR; TCRdb lists only in-frame clones, some missing. The table has around 25,000 clones, about 80% seen once. Sequences were derived from peripheral blood mononuclear cells (PBMCs), sampled at baseline. These receptors originate from a human donor with classical Hodgkin lymphoma.

The V gene is TRBV6-5, the J gene TRBJ1-6; 7 nucleotides agree with TRBD1. With 0 bases clipped from V and 4 bases from J, the junction kept 0 bases outside the gene matches. Germline V CDR1 and CDR2: MNHEY, SVGAGI. This CDR3 spans 15 amino acids. This chain's CDR3 is CASSYSTGYNSPLHF. The DNA of the CDR3 is TGTGCCAGCAGTTACTCGACAGGGTATAATTCACCCCTCCACTTT.

The V gene is TRBV30, the J gene TRBJ2-7; perhaps TRBD1 as D (7 bases). The germline V and J ends were trimmed by 3 bases and 1 base, with 13 bases remaining between them. Germline CDR1 and CDR2: GTSNPN and SVGIG (reference sequence). The CDR3 spans 14 residues. CDR3 DNA sequence: TGTGCCTGGAGGCCCCCAGGGGGGTCCTACGAGCAGTACTTC. This translates into CAWRPPGGSYEQYF.

The J gene is TRBJ2-2, the V gene TRBV5-1; TRBD1 agrees at 8 bases. This CDR3 comprises 16 residues. J was trimmed by 5 bases and V by 0 bases; bases with no gene match: 6. The germline CDR1 and CDR2 sequences are SGHRS and YFSETQ. CDR3 bases: TGCGCCAGCAGCTTGGTACGGACAGGGTTGACCGGGGAGCTGTTTTTT. This codes for CASSLVRTGLTGELFF.

By its share, this clone is medium-sized. The CDR3 DNA follows: TGTGCCAGCAGTTCCATCCCCCACAGGGAGTTTGTGGTC. Translated, it gives CASSSIPHREFVV. The V gene is TRBV6-5, the J gene TRBJ2-7, with a possible D match to TRBD1 (6 bases). The CDR3 has 13 residues. Germline V gene sequence: CDR1 MNHEY, CDR2 SVGAGI.

This chain links TRBV7-6 with TRBJ2-2; 8 positions agree with TRBD2. The CDR3 is 15 residues long. The junction had 7 bases not matched to a gene; V was cut back by 5 bases and J by 5 bases. CDR1 is SGHVS, CDR2 FNYEAQ, per germline. CDR3 coding DNA: TGTGCCAGCAGCGCCGTAGCGGGGTGGACCGGGGAGCTGTTTTTT. Encoded protein: CASSAVAGWTGELFF. Full variable domain (rest looked up from reference TRBV7-6 and TRBJ2-2): GAGVSQSPRYKVTKRGQDVALRCDPISGHVSLYWYRQALGQGPEFLTYFNYEAQQDKSGLPNDRFSAERPEGSISTLTIQRTEQRDSAMYRCASSAVAGWTGELFFGEGSRLTVL.

This clone was counted a few times. The CDR3 here is CASSPIAGGRRDTQYF. The CDR3 DNA reads TGTGCCAGCAGCCCAATCGCGGGTGGCCGCAGGGATACGCAGTATTTT. The chain is built from TRBV11-2 and TRBJ2-3; D perhaps matches TRBD2 (5 bases). V lost 5 bases and J 6 bases, leaving 21 bases between the germline ends. Germline CDR1 and CDR2: SGHAT and FQNNGV. The CDR3 contains 16 residues.

The genes are TRBV5-1 and TRBJ2-5, with D perhaps matching TRBD1 or TRBD2 (5 bases each). V was pared by 4 bases and J by 0 bases, with 13 bases between. Germline V gene lookup returns CDR1 SGHRS and CDR2 YFSETQ. The CDR3 spans 15 residues. DNA of the CDR3: TGCGCCAGCAGCGCAAATGAGGGACACCAAGAGACCCAGTACTTC. Its translation is CASSANEGHQETQYF.

The genes are TRBV9 and TRBJ2-2; D gene unclear. Trimming shortened V by 5 bases and J by 5 bases, and 4 bases separated the two germline ends. The CDR3 runs 11 residues. Germline-derived CDR1 and CDR2 are SGDLS and YYNGEE. This CDR3 reads CASSGTGELFF. The CDR3 DNA reads as TGTGCCAGCAGTGGTACCGGGGAGCTGTTTTTT.

V and J are TRBV7-6 and TRBJ2-2; 12 bases fit TRBD2. V shed 5 bases, J shed 6 bases, and the junction held 4 bases outside the gene matches. Germline values: CDR1 SGHVS, CDR2 FNYEAQ. The CDR3 runs 15 residues. For the CDR3, the DNA is TGTGCCAGCAGCGTTACTAGCGGGGGGCCCGGGGAGCTGTTTTTT. It yields the protein CASSVTSGGPGELFF.

The V and J genes are TRBV7-8 and TRBJ1-1; D might be TRBD1 (5 bases). The length of the CDR3 is 14 residues. CDR1 and CDR2 from the germline V gene are SGHVS and FQNEAQ. Trimming took off 1 base at V and 3 bases at J, with 9 bases between the two ends. Written as DNA, the CDR3 is TGTGCCAGCAGCTTAGGGGGGGACGACACTGAAGCTTTCTTT. This translates into CASSLGGDDTEAFF.

The gene calls are TRBV29-1 and TRBJ2-7; 10 bases match TRBD1. Germline V CDR1 and CDR2: SQVTM, ANQGSEA. V trimming: 8 bases; J trimming: 3 bases; junction bases outside the gene matches: 7. This CDR3 comprises 13 residues. The CDR3, as DNA: TGCAGCATCCGACAGGGGGCTGACTACGAGCAGTACTTC. This codes for CSIRQGADYEQYF.

The chain has TRBV7-9 and TRBJ2-1; 7 positions agree with TRBD1. V shed 3 bases, J shed 2 bases, and the junction held 4 bases outside the gene matches. The CDR3 runs to 15 residues. Germline V gene data show CDR1 as SEHNR and CDR2 as FQNEAQ (reference sequence). CDR3 region: CASSFSGGTYNEQFF. The CDR3, as DNA: TGTGCCAGCAGCTTTTCAGGGGGAACCTACAATGAGCAGTTCTTC. The full variable domain, with the rest looked up from reference TRBV7-9 and TRBJ2-1, is DTGVSQNPRHKITKRGQNVTFRCDPISEHNRLYWYRQTLGQGPEFLTYFQNEAQLEKSRLLSDRFSAERPKGSFSTLEIQRTEQGDSAMYLCASSFSGGTYNEQFFGPGTRLTVL.

J is TRBJ2-3 and V is TRBV2; TRBD2 matches at 7 bases. V was clipped by 4 bases and J by 0 bases; unmatched bases: 4. The CDR3 covers 15 residues. Germline V gene data show CDR1 as SNHLY and CDR2 as FYNNEI. CDR3 nucleotides: TGTGCCAGCAGTGGACTAGCATATAGCACAGATACGCAGTATTTT. It is translated as CASSGLAYSTDTQYF. The full variable domain, rest sourced from reference TRBV2 and TRBJ2-3, is EPEVTQTPSHQVTQMGQEVILRCVPISNHLYFYWYRQILGQKVEFLVSFYNNEISEKSEIFDDQFSVERPDGSNFTLKIRSTKLEDSAMYFCASSGLAYSTDTQYFGPGTRLTVL.

The V gene is TRBV9, the J gene TRBJ2-6; D is uncertain. There are 15 residues in the CDR3. Trimming stripped 4 bases from V and 6 bases from J, with 14 bases between. CDR1 SGDLS and CDR2 YYNGEE come from the germline V gene. This CDR3 is CASSSVGVAANVLTF. Here the CDR3 DNA reads TGTGCCAGCAGCTCCGTTGGGGTTGCGGCCAACGTCCTGACTTTC.

By share, this clone ranks as medium-sized. The chain combines TRBV5-1 with TRBJ1-4, with TRBD1 matching 7 bases. Trimming took 5 bases from V and 6 from J; bases not matched to a gene: 10. This CDR3 region has 15 residues. Germline-derived CDR1 and CDR2 are SGHRS and YFSETQ. Here the CDR3 reads CASRRKQGFDEKLFF. Here the CDR3 DNA reads TGCGCCAGCAGACGGAAACAGGGGTTTGATGAAAAACTGTTTTTT.

CDR3 bases: TGTGCCAGCAGAGTTACAGGGTCCAAAAACATTCAGTACTTC. Protein product: CASRVTGSKNIQYF. The J gene is TRBJ2-4, the V gene TRBV7-2, with a possible D match to TRBD1 (6 bases). This CDR3 spans 14 amino acids. Germline V gives CDR1 SGHTA, CDR2 FQGNSA. Trimming removed 6 bases from V and 2 bases from J, with 11 bases in between.